These 25 T cell receptor beta chains were sequenced from one sample in a study of beta chain features in type 1 diabetes. General study findings and limits: When Type 1 diabetes patients were examined, their TCRB CDR3s proved moderately but significantly shorter in all four CD4+ subsets.

Every isolated RNA sample was fully reverse transcribed, so sequencing captured expressed TCRB transcripts. Sequencing used immunoSEQ multiplex PCR; TCRdb keeps in-frame clones, though not all of them. The sample holds 310,000 or so clones, around 16% seen once. The antigens for these receptors are not known. Material for sequencing was naive CD4+ T cells from blood. The receptors here all came from a man aged 18 to 35 with type 1 diabetes.

The chain uses TRBV21-1 and TRBJ2-7; the DNA was not used to check the table's D call, TRBD1. TRBV21-1 is given as a pseudogene. The CDR3 is 19 amino acids. CDR3 coding DNA: TGTGCCAGCAGCAAACCCGCTAGGGATAGGGACAGGGAAGTCTACGAGCAGTACTTC. This translates into CASSKPARDRDREVYEQYF.

The chain couples TRBV27 to TRBJ2-7, with unresolved D. There are 13 residues in the CDR3. Germline CDR1 is MNHEY and CDR2 is SMNVEV (reference sequence). Trimming took 1 base from V and 3 from J, leaving 7 bases between them. The CDR3 protein is CASSLYNSYEQYF. CDR3 bases: TGTGCCAGCAGTTTATACAACAGCTACGAGCAGTACTTC.

The chain carries TRBV2 and TRBJ2-5; a possible D gene is TRBD1 (5 bases). Trimming stripped 1 base from V and 4 bases from J, with 7 bases between. Germline V gives CDR1 SNHLY, CDR2 FYNNEI. This CDR3 comprises 13 residues. The chain's CDR3 is CASSEVTGETQYF. For the CDR3, the DNA is TGTGCCAGCAGTGAAGTAACAGGAGAGACCCAGTACTTC.

This clone appeared a few times. This chain connects TRBV5-1 to TRBJ2-7, with TRBD2 matching over 7 bases. This CDR3 is built from 14 residues. J was trimmed by 3 bases and V by 1 base; bases with no gene match: 4. The germline CDR1 and CDR2 sequences are SGHRS and YFSETQ. CDR3 residues: CASSLSGAYYEQYF. The CDR3 region has the DNA TGCGCCAGCAGCTTGAGCGGGGCCTACTACGAGCAGTACTTC. Full variable domain (rest looked up from reference TRBV5-1 and TRBJ2-7): KAGVTQTPRYLIKTRGQQVTLSCSPISGHRSVSWYQQTPGQGLQFLFEYFSETQRNKGNFPGRFSGRQFSNSRSEMNVSTLELGDSALYLCASSLSGAYYEQYFGPGTRLTVT.

The chain is built from TRBV6-5 and TRBJ2-7; D is unresolved. The V end was cut by 0 bases, the J end by 5 bases, with 17 bases between. The germline V gene encodes CDR1 MNHEY and CDR2 SVGAGI. The CDR3 extends over 16 amino acids. The chain's CDR3 is CASSYSSPDLSDEQYF. For the CDR3, the DNA is TGTGCCAGCAGTTACTCGTCTCCTGACTTGAGCGACGAGCAGTACTTC.

This clone showed up just a few times. The rearrangement joins TRBV4-3 to TRBJ2-3; D remains unclear. The CDR3 is 14 amino acids. Trimming took 0 bases from V and 6 from J, leaving 10 bases between them. In germline, CDR1 is LGHNA, CDR2 YSLEER. The CDR3 DNA reads as TGCGCCAGCAGCCAAGATGCTCTTGCGGATACGCAGTATTTT. This codes for CASSQDALADTQYF.

The gene calls are TRBV5-1 and TRBJ1-2, with 7 bases matching TRBD1. Per the germline V gene, CDR1 is SGHRS and CDR2 is YFSETQ. Trimming at V came to 3 bases and at J to 8 bases, leaving 10 bases not matched to a gene. The CDR3 runs to 14 residues. The CDR3 nucleotides read TGCGCCAGCAGCTCACAAGGGGGCTTTGGGGGCTACACCTTC. Its protein is CASSSQGGFGGYTF.

This clone showed up just a few times. The chain uses TRBV4-1 and TRBJ2-7; no definite D call. Germline CDR1 reads MGHRA; CDR2 reads YSYEKL. This CDR3 has 15 residues. The V end lost 3 bases, the J end lost 3 bases, and 15 bases lay between the germline ends. The CDR3 reads CASSQAPSVVYEQYF. CDR3 nucleotides: TGCGCCAGCAGCCAGGCCCCCTCTGTGGTCTACGAGCAGTACTTC.

The chain uses TRBV6-1 and TRBJ1-2, with TRBD1 as a possible D gene (5 bases). Germline V CDR1 and CDR2: MNHNS, SASEGT. Trimming stripped 10 bases from V and 5 bases from J, with 11 bases between. The length of the CDR3 is 11 residues. CDR3 in DNA: TGTGCCACCTTGACAGCTTATGGCTACACCTTC. It codes for CATLTAYGYTF.

The gene calls are TRBV9 and TRBJ2-3; the match to TRBD2 covers 14 bases. CDR3 length equals 17 residues. V shed 4 bases, J shed 7 bases, and the junction held 11 bases outside the gene matches. The germline V gene has CDR1 SGDLS and CDR2 YYNGEE. The CDR3, as DNA: TGTGCCAGCAGCCCGTCAGCGACTAGCGGGGGGGATCATACGCAGTATTTT. Its protein is CASSPSATSGGDHTQYF.

CDR3: CASSITGVRSYNEQFF. Here the CDR3 DNA reads TGTGCCAGCAGCATAACCGGGGTGAGGTCCTACAATGAGCAGTTCTTC. This chain links TRBV7-2 with TRBJ2-1; possible D gene TRBD2, 5 bases. From germline, CDR1 is SGHTA and CDR2 FQGNSA. The CDR3 contains 16 residues. The V and J ends lost 5 bases and 1 base respectively, with 15 bases between them.

This clone was counted between two and nine times. The chain recombines TRBV4-3 with TRBJ1-6, with D tentatively TRBD1 (5 bases). Germline lookup yields CDR1 LGHNA and CDR2 YSLEER. The CDR3 length is 19 residues. V was trimmed by 0 bases and J by 0 bases, leaving 15 bases between them. The DNA for the CDR3 is TGCGCCAGCAGCCAAGAGGGGCCCCTCTTCAGCTCCTATAATTCACCCCTCCACTTT. Amino acid sequence: CASSQEGPLFSSYNSPLHF.

As DNA, the CDR3 is TGTGCCAGCAGTTTGGCAGGGGATGGAAACACCATATATTTT. The encoded protein is CASSLAGDGNTIYF. The chain combines TRBV27 with TRBJ1-3; a possible D gene is TRBD1 (6 bases). CDR3 length: 14 residues. Germline V gene lookup returns CDR1 MNHEY and CDR2 SMNVEV (reference sequence). Trimming shortened V by 3 bases and J by 3 bases, and 9 bases separated the two germline ends.

This chain links TRBV28 with TRBJ2-5; no definite D call. V was clipped by 3 bases and J by 2 bases, with 4 bases between them. Looked up from germline, CDR1 is MDHEN and CDR2 is SYDVKM. The CDR3 is made up of 12 amino acids. The chain's CDR3 is CASSLRQETQYF. CDR3 DNA sequence: TGTGCCAGCAGTTTGCGTCAAGAGACCCAGTACTTC.

V usage is TRBV7-9 and J usage is TRBJ1-4; the D gene is possibly TRBD1 (6 bases). The CDR3 sequence is 15 residues long. V lost 5 bases and J lost 6, with 16 bases in between. Germline assignment: CDR1 SEHNR and CDR2 FQNEAQ (reference sequence). The CDR3, as DNA: TGTGCCAGCAGCCGTGGACAGATGAAAGATGAAAAACTGTTTTTT. Its protein is CASSRGQMKDEKLFF.

In this sample, this clone turned up a few times. The rearrangement uses TRBV5-4 and TRBJ2-7, with D possibly being TRBD2 (5 bases). In germline, CDR1 is SGHNT, CDR2 YYREEE (reference sequence). The CDR3 length is 15 residues. Trimming pared 6 bases from V and 6 bases from J, leaving 22 bases between. The DNA for the CDR3 is TGTGCCAGCACCCTTGGAGGAAAAGGGATTAGCGAGCAGTACTTC. Amino acids: CASTLGGKGISEQYF. Full variable domain (missing parts from reference TRBV5-4 and TRBJ2-7): ETGVTQSPTHLIKTRGQQVTLRCSSQSGHNTVSWYQQALGQGPQFIFQYYREEENGRGNFPPRFSGLQFPNYSSELNVNALELDDSALYLCASTLGGKGISEQYFGPGTRLTVT.

Here the CDR3 reads CSARRQEKLFF. CDR3 DNA sequence: TGCAGTGCTAGAAGACAAGAAAAACTGTTTTTT. This sequence joins TRBV20-1 and TRBJ1-4, with D uncertain. The CDR3 consists of 11 residues. Trimming stripped 2 bases from V and 8 bases from J, with 6 bases between. Germline loops: CDR1 DFQATT, CDR2 SNEGSKA (reference sequence).

The chain is built from TRBV10-3 and TRBJ1-5, with TRBD1 matching 9 bases. The CDR3 consists of 15 residues. Trimming took 3 bases from V and 4 from J; bases not matched to a gene: 4. CDR1 and CDR2 (germline): ENHRY, SYGVKD. CDR3 DNA sequence: TGTGCCATCAGTGATGCCGGGACAGGGAATCAGCCCCAGCATTTT. This translates into CAISDAGTGNQPQHF.

This chain links TRBV15 with TRBJ2-7; 7 nucleotides line up with TRBD1. V was pared by 5 bases and J by 6 bases, with 13 bases of the junction left unmatched. The CDR3 contains 15 residues. Germline CDR1 is LNHNV and CDR2 is YYDKDF (reference sequence). The DNA for the CDR3 is TGTGCCACCAGCGTTGGGGTTACAGGGGCATCCGAGCAGTACTTC. This encodes CATSVGVTGASEQYF. Full variable domain (missing parts from reference TRBV15 and TRBJ2-7): DAMVIQNPRYQVTQFGKPVTLSCSQTLNHNVMYWYQQKSSQAPKLLFHYYDKDFNNEADTPDNFQSRRPNTSFCFLDIRSPGLGDTAMYLCATSVGVTGASEQYFGPGTRLTVT.

The chain has TRBV4-1 and TRBJ1-2; tentative D call: TRBD1 (6 bases). CDR3 size: 15 residues. Looked up from germline, CDR1 is MGHRA and CDR2 is YSYEKL. The V end was cut by 4 bases, the J end by 5 bases, with 17 bases between. CDR3 coding DNA: TGCGCCAGCAGCCCAGTCACGGACAGACGATATGGCTACACCTTC. Encoded protein: CASSPVTDRRYGYTF.

The sample holds a few counts of this clone. V gene TRBV7-2 combines with J gene TRBJ2-3, with D maybe TRBD1 (5 bases). The CDR3 runs to 16 residues. In germline, CDR1 is SGHTA, CDR2 FQGNSA. V was trimmed by 5 bases and J by 0 bases, leaving 15 bases between them. CDR3 protein: CASSLRQRTSTDTQYF. The DNA for the CDR3 is TGTGCCAGCAGCCTACGACAGAGAACTAGCACAGATACGCAGTATTTT.

This chain links TRBV18 with TRBJ2-3, with D possibly matching TRBD2 (5 bases). Trimming pared 0 bases from V and 1 base from J, leaving 11 bases between. This CDR3 has 16 residues. The germline gives CDR1 KGHSH, CDR2 LQKENI. The CDR3 reads CASSPPYKRGTDTQYF. For the CDR3, the DNA is TGTGCCAGCTCACCACCGTACAAGAGGGGCACAGATACGCAGTATTTT.

The genes are TRBV19 and TRBJ1-1, with a tentative D call TRBD1 (6 bases). V was clipped by 3 bases and J by 7 bases, with 15 bases between them. CDR3 length equals 14 residues. Germline assignment: CDR1 LNHDA and CDR2 SQIVND (reference sequence). The CDR3 DNA follows: TGTGCCAGTAGTATCGTCGGGGCAGGGGATGAAGCTTTCTTT. Protein product: CASSIVGAGDEAFF.

A few counts support this clone. The chain has TRBV11-2 and TRBJ2-1; 8 bases are shared with TRBD2. The germline CDR1 and CDR2 sequences are SGHAT and FQNNGV. This CDR3 contains 14 residues. The V gene end was trimmed by 7 bases and the J gene end by 3 bases; junction bases not matched to a gene: 5. CDR3 amino acids: CASTTSGSYNEQFF. The CDR3 nucleotides read TGTGCCAGCACTACGAGCGGGAGCTACAATGAGCAGTTCTTC.

This chain connects TRBV4-2 to TRBJ2-3; the match to TRBD2 covers 7 bases. The ends lost 1 base at V and 2 bases at J; junction bases unmatched: 21. CDR1 is LGHNA and CDR2 is YNFKEQ in the germline V gene. CDR3 length: 21 residues. CDR3 in amino acids: CASSQGVGREHGLGFTDTQYF. The CDR3 nucleotides read TGTGCCAGCAGCCAAGGAGTTGGGCGGGAGCATGGATTAGGGTTCACAGATACGCAGTATTTT.